These 6 T cell receptor beta chains came from one sample sequenced in a study of vaccination effects on CD4 cells after COVID-19. On day 10 of culture, CD4+ T cells were separated out. BNT162b2 vaccine or mRNA-1273 vaccine was given to participants in two doses. The assay was immunoSEQ multiplex PCR, and TCRdb's table has in-frame clones only and misses some. The table includes some 47,000 clones, around 70% detected once. The antigens these receptors bind are not known. Specimen: CD4+ T cells from PBMCs cultured without peptide, collected after COVID-19 vaccination. The source is a human donor who received a COVID-19 vaccine.

This clone was seen more than once but under ten times. The chain combines TRBV20-1 with TRBJ1-3, with D unclear. Deletions cut 3 bases from V and 5 bases from J, with 5 bases between. The CDR3 is 11 amino acids. The germline V gene encodes CDR1 DFQATT and CDR2 SNEGSKA (reference sequence). The CDR3 is CSARIRNTIYF. CDR3 nucleotides: TGCAGTGCTAGGATCCGAAACACCATATATTTT.

Here the CDR3 DNA reads TGTGCCAGCAGCCATCACACAGGGCCCTTAAGGGGCAATGAGCAGTTCTTC. Translation gives CASSHHTGPLRGNEQFF. The V call is TRBV4-2, the J call TRBJ2-1; D possibly corresponds to TRBD1 (6 bases). V was cut by 3 bases and J by 6 bases, with 21 bases left in between. This CDR3 is built from 17 residues. Germline loops: CDR1 LGHNA, CDR2 YNFKEQ.

The rearrangement joins TRBV1 to TRBJ1-5. TRBV1 is classified as a pseudogene. This CDR3 has 16 residues. This CDR3 is CTSSQRSRGGGQPQHF. DNA for the CDR3: TGCACCAGCAGCCAAAGATCTCGTGGGGGAGGTCAGCCCCAGCATTTT.

This clone was observed a single time. The chain recombines TRBV19 with TRBJ1-1; the D gene is possibly TRBD1 (6 bases). CDR1 is LNHDA and CDR2 is SQIVND in the germline V gene (reference sequence). The CDR3 has 15 amino acids. Trimming shortened V by 6 bases and J by 8 bases, and 22 bases separated the two germline ends. The DNA of the CDR3 is TGTGCCAGTAGGGATAATGGACAGCGACTCTTCGAAGCTTTCTTT. This encodes CASRDNGQRLFEAFF. The entire variable domain, with the rest obtained from reference TRBV19 and TRBJ1-1, is as follows: DGGITQSPKYLFRKEGQNVTLSCEQNLNHDAMYWYRQDPGQGLRLIYYSQIVNDFQKGDIAEGYSVSREKKESFPLTVTSAQKNPTAFYLCASRDNGQRLFEAFFGQGTRLTVV.

J is TRBJ2-7 and V is TRBV5-5; 10 bases align to TRBD1. This CDR3 comprises 14 residues. Looked up from germline, CDR1 is SGHKS and CDR2 is YYEKEE (reference sequence). The trim removed 0 bases at V and 3 bases at J, leaving 0 bases unmatched. This CDR3 reads CASSLGTGGYEQYF. As DNA, the CDR3 is TGTGCCAGCAGCTTGGGGACAGGGGGCTACGAGCAGTACTTC.

This sequence joins TRBV6-1 and TRBJ2-3; 10 bases are a match to TRBD1. This CDR3 contains 16 residues. Trimming at V came to 4 bases and at J to 1 base, leaving 5 bases not matched to a gene. Germline CDR1 is MNHNS and CDR2 is SASEGT. The CDR3 sequence is CASSARDRGGTDTQYF. For the CDR3, the DNA is TGTGCCAGCAGTGCCCGGGACAGGGGAGGCACAGATACGCAGTATTTT.